This T cell receptor (beta chain) was identified during a study of T cell repertoires in cytomegalovirus infection. Study background: Public TCR beta signatures provided an indication of both CMV infection and a matching HLA type.

MiXCR was run by TCRdb on the reads, yielding one entry per CDR3 protein. Of some 500,000 distinct CDR3 sequences in the sample, roughly 34% were seen once. CDR1 and CDR2 (germline): ENHRY, SYGVKD. The CDR3 totals 15 residues. Trimming at V came to 4 bases and at J to 1 base, leaving 4 bases not matched to a gene. In the case of this clonotype: Its antigen is currently unknown.

The source material was cultured PBMCs, sampled from culture after CMV antigen stimulation. The chain has TRBV10-3 and TRBJ2-3; the match to TRBD2 covers 8 bases. This clonotype was obtained from a human donor in good health (CMV status not recorded). Some clones in this sample may be carry-over from other donors' samples. The CDR3 DNA reads TGTGCCATCAGTGCGGCGGGAGGCCGCACAGATACGCAGTATTTT. Protein product: CAISAAGGRTDTQYF.